This T cell receptor beta chain is drawn from a study of beta chain features in type 1 diabetes (dated by TCRdb to 2016 to 2019). Broadly, across the study: Patients and healthy donors did not differ in mean age, gender distribution, total cell number or subset yield. A total of roughly 99,000,000 sorted cells were examined across all samples, and the number of cells per subset was strongly correlated with RNA yield. In the study, TCRB repertoires of sorted circulating CD4+ T cell subsets from recently diagnosed type 1 diabetes patients were compared with those of matched healthy donors. Whereas all 30 or so donors provided naive and central memory subsets, regulatory and stem cell-like memory subsets were isolated from just 8 patients and roughly eight healthy donors. The investigation overall reported the following: Naive, central memory and regulatory TCRB repertoires appeared more similar among patients than among healthy donors. Because cDNA rather than genomic DNA was sequenced, highly expressing activated cells could have been over-represented, although no difference in activation and CD3 levels was found between groups. Only small numbers of individuals were included in the HLA sub-analyses, which left unresolved whether HLA type had any influence on TCRB rearrangement. A moderate but significant shortening of TCRB CDR3 length was observed in type 1 diabetes patients in all four CD4+ subsets. PCR may preferentially amplify shorter templates, but because patient and control samples were amplified and corrected together, any resulting skew would affect both groups equally. Fewer insertions and more nucleotide deletions at VDJ recombination sites were observed in patients with type 1 diabetes, implying thymic rearrangement abnormalities.

A single peripheral blood draw of about 116 mL on average was collected from each donor into heparinised tubes. Using a panel that included CD45RO, CCR7, CD25, CD127, CD95 and CD27, naive, central memory, regulatory and stem cell-like memory CD4+ T cells were sorted on a BD FACSAria II. A purity above 95% was achieved for all sorted populations. Right away, PBMCs were isolated by Lymphoprep density gradient centrifugation and were stained directly, with no culture step. So that batch effects would be minimized, each experiment stained and sorted samples in pairs, pairing one healthy donor with one patient. All of the isolated RNA was reverse transcribed with the High Capacity cDNA Reverse Transcription Kit, so expressed TCRB transcripts were sequenced. Deep immunoSEQ sequencing was applied to naive, central memory and regulatory T cell samples, giving an average of approximately 3.8 million total reads per sample. After sorted cells were lysed in RLT buffer, RNA was extracted with DNase-treated RNeasy Micro or Mini kits, with the choice depending on cell number. Each cell subset was processed on its own to prevent cross-contamination, while patient and healthy donor samples were processed together. The immunoSEQ multiplex PCR was used to amplify TCRB sequences from cDNA, generating 87-bp fragments that spanned the CDR3 region. Sequencing of the amplicons was performed on the Illumina HiSeq platform. In the paper's pipeline: PCR bias was computationally corrected using synthetic template baselines, reads within Hamming distance 2 were collapsed, and singletons that could not be merged were discarded. By aligning reads against IMGT, V, D and J genes, CDR3 length, and insertions or deletions at six rearrangement sites were assigned. Within each subset, clonotype counts were normalized to sorted cell number, after which true diversity and Gini coefficients were computed with the tcR R package. The overlap coefficient, calculated on TCRB nucleotide sequences, was used to quantify repertoire sharing. Out-of-frame TCRB sequences from naive cells were analyzed as a proxy for the pre-selection repertoire. The table comes from immuneACCESS by way of TCRdb, which keeps in-frame sequences with V and J called. Part of the clones is missing from these tables; in studies checked, under half for an unresolved V gene and the rest for unknown reasons. D and trimming come from the DNA, and the V and J calls and clone size come from that table. The sample contains 250,000 to 300,000 clones, approximately 24% of them found a single time. Jointly, the top ten make up 0.012% of the sample.

This clone has only a few counts. The antigen this receptor binds is unknown. Per-base quality was not reported, and no clone a single base away is much larger than it. The germline V gene (reference sequence) supplies CDR1 GTSNPN and CDR2 SVGIG. The CDR3 has 14 amino acids, counting the end cysteine and phenylalanine. Just the 42-base CDR3 DNA is kept, in frame starting at base 1. Cut back by 0 bases and 0 bases, the V and J ends lie 6 bases apart. The chain is made from TRBV30 and TRBJ2-1, with no confidently assigned D gene. The sample consisted of naive CD4+ T cells from blood. The cell subset or site label of this sample denotes: true naive CD4+ T cells. This TCR was sampled from a woman in her twenties or thirties with type 1 diabetes. The DNA sequence is TGTGCCTGGAGTGTAAAGCCCTCCTACAATGAGCAGTTCTTC. It encodes CAWSVKPSYNEQFF.